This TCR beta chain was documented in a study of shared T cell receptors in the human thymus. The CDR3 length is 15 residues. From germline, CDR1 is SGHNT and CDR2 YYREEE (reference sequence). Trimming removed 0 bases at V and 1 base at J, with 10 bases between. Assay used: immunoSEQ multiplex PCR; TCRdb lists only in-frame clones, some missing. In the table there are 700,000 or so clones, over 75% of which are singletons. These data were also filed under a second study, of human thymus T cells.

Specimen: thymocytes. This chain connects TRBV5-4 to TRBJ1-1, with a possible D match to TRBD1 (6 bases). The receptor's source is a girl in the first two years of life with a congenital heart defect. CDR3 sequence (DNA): TGTGCCAGCAGCTTGGTAACAGGGAAGAACACTGAAGCTTTCTTT. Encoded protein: CASSLVTGKNTEAFF.